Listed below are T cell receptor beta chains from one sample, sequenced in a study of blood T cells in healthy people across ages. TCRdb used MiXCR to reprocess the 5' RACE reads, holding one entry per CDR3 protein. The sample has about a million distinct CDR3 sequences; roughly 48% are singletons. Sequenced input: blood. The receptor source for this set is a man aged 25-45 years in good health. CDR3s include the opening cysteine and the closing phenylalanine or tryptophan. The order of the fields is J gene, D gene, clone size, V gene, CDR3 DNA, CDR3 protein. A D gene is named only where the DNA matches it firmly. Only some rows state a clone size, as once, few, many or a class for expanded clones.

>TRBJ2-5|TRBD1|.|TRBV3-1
TGTGCCAGCCGAGACAGGGGACAAGAGACCCAGTACTTC
CASRDRGQETQYF
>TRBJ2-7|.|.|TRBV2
TGTGCCAGCAGGTTCAACACGGCCGCCTACGAGCAGTACTTC
CASRFNTAAYEQYF
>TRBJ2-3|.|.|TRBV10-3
TGTGCCATCAGTGAGAAGGCTCCCCGAAGCACAGATACGCAGTATTTT
CAISEKAPRSTDTQYF
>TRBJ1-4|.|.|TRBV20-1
TGCAGTGCTAACGTGGGGGCTGATAATGAAAAACTGTTTTTT
CSANVGADNEKLFF
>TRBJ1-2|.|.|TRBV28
TGTGCCAGCAGTTCGGGGTTGGACTACACCTTC
CASSSGLDYTF
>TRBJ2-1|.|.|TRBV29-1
TGCAGCGTTGTTCAAGACTACCAGTACAATGAGCAGTTCTTC
CSVVQDYQYNEQFF
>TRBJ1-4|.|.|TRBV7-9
TGTGCCAGCATCCCGGTGCGGATAGATGAAAAACTGTTTTTT
CASIPVRIDEKLFF
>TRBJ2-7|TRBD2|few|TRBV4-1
TGCGCCAGCAGCCCAGAACGCACCGGGACTAGCGGGCTCTCCTACGAGCAGTACTTC
CASSPERTGTSGLSYEQYF
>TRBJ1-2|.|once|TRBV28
TGTGCCAGCAGTGCCACAGGGTCCAATGGCTACACCTTC
CASSATGSNGYTF
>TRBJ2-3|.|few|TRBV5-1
TGCGCCAGCAGCTCGGACAAAAACACAGATACGCAGTATTTT
CASSSDKNTDTQYF
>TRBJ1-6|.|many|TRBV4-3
TGCGCCAGCAGCCAAACATATTATTATAATTCACCCCTCCACTTT
CASSQTYYYNSPLHF
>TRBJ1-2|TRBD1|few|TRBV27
TGTGCCAGCAGTTTATCGGACAGGGGTCCTGTCTACACCTTC
CASSLSDRGPVYTF
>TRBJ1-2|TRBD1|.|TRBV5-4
TGTGCCAGCAATCCAAGGGGGACAGGGCATGGCTACACCTTC
CASNPRGTGHGYTF
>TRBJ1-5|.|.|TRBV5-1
TGCGCCAGCAGCTTGCTTCCGGATAGCAATCAGCCCCAGCATTTT
CASSLLPDSNQPQHF
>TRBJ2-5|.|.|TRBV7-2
TGTGCCAGCAGCCCCCAGGAGGGCTTGCAGTACTTC
CASSPQEGLQYF